This TCR beta chain was captured by sequencing in a study of blood T cell repertoires in COVID-19. Study background: The United States, Italy and Spain supplied acute and convalescent COVID-19 samples. Sources were T cells, B-cell-depleted T cells, or PBMCs; the material itself was cDNA or gDNA.

Original handling: Amplification with reference gene primers provided the estimates of nucleated cell counts. Some clones are missing from TCRdb's copy, which holds only in-frame ones; the method was immunoSEQ multiplex PCR. For V, J and clone size, that table is used; D and trimming come from the DNA. Counted here are 90,000 to 100,000 clones, around 90% occurring once; the ten biggest clones make up roughly 2.5%. This receptor was obtained from a man aged 50-60 years with COVID-19, enrolled during active disease. Sequencing was performed on peripheral blood.

The CDR3 DNA follows: TGTGCCAGCAGGCCGGGACTAGCTTCCACAGATACGCAGTATTTT. It is translated as CASRPGLASTDTQYF. The rearrangement joins TRBV28 to TRBJ2-3; TRBD2 agrees at 9 bases. J lost 2 bases, V lost 6 bases, and 6 bases had no gene match. Germline V CDR1 and CDR2: MDHEN, SYDVKM. The CDR3 has 15 residues.